This T cell receptor (beta chain) was profiled in a study of blood T cell repertoires in COVID-19. Repertoires were generated with immunoSEQ multiplex PCR, while TCRdb's copy carries only in-frame clones and drops some. The table records hundreds of thousands of clones, 82% of them present only once. Exposed study participants had met a COVID-19 case within 2 weeks before entry. Source material: PBMCs or T cells enriched from blood (not recorded which). This receptor was taken from a man aged 35-49 years who had been exposed to COVID-19.

The CDR3 region is CASSLLTANYGYTF. CDR3 DNA sequence: TGTGCCAGCAGCTTATTAACAGCTAACTATGGCTACACCTTC. The chain carries TRBV5-4 and TRBJ1-2; no reliable D call. Germline assignment: CDR1 SGHNT and CDR2 YYREEE (reference sequence). CDR3 length: 14 amino acids. Trimming removed 2 bases at V and 0 bases at J, with 8 bases between.